Detailed here is one TCR beta chain. Its antigen is currently unknown. The record originates from a study of tissue T cells after allogeneic stem cell transplantation. General study points: Anatomically similar tissues had similar TCR repertoires within each patient.

TCRdb keeps only in-frame clones here, not all; method: immunoSEQ multiplex PCR. The profile shows about 6,800 clones, under 75% of them singletons. This clonotype originated in a female donor of 60 years or more with lung cancer. The sample here was duodenum tissue, taken at autopsy.

CDR3 in amino acids: CASSTGTGIQETQYF. The DNA of the CDR3 is TGTGCCAGTAGTACCGGGACAGGGATCCAAGAGACCCAGTACTTC. The chain has TRBV19 and TRBJ2-5; 9 nucleotides align to TRBD1. The CDR3 has 15 amino acids. Germline-derived CDR1 and CDR2 are LNHDA and SQIVND (reference sequence). V was clipped by 4 bases and J by 1 base; unmatched bases: 4.